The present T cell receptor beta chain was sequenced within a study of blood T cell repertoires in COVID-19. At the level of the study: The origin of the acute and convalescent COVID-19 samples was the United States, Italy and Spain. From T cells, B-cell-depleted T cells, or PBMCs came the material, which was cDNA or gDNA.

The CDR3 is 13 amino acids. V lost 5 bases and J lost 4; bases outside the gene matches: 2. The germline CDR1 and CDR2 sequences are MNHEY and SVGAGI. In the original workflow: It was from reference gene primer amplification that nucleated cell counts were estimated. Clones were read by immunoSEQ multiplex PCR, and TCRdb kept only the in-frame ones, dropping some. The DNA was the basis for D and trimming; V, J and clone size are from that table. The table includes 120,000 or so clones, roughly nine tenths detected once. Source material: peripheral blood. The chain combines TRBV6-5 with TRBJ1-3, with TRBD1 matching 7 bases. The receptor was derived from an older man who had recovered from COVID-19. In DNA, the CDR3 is TGTGCCAGCAGTCAGACAGGGGGAAACACCATATATTTT. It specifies CASSQTGGNTIYF.